The 22 T cell receptor beta chains listed next were all sequenced from one sample in a study of response to subunit inactivated influenza vaccine. TCRdb used MiXCR to reprocess the RT-PCR reads, holding one entry per CDR3 protein. The repertoire consists of about 780,000 distinct CDR3 sequences, with roughly 18% occurring once and the leading ten covering approximately 11%. The sample here was PBMCs from blood, taken approximately 5 days after vaccination. The receptors come from a man between 50 and 59 years old who received an inactivated influenza vaccine.

DNA of the CDR3: TGCGCCAGCAGCCTCCTCCCGGGACAGGGATACAATGAGCAGTTCTTC. Its translation is CASSLLPGQGYNEQFF. The chain joins TRBV4-3 to TRBJ2-1; TRBD1 aligns across 9 bases. From germline, CDR1 is LGHNA and CDR2 YSLEER. The CDR3 totals 16 residues. The V gene end was trimmed by 4 bases and the J gene end by 4 bases; junction bases not matched to a gene: 8.

The V gene is TRBV20-1, the J gene TRBJ1-4; a possible D gene is TRBD1 (6 bases). This CDR3 is built from 13 residues. Deletions cut 5 bases from V and 4 bases from J, with 11 bases between. CDR1 and CDR2 (germline): DFQATT, SNEGSKA (reference sequence). The chain's CDR3 is CSAGGTVNEKLFF. In DNA, the CDR3 is TGCAGTGCTGGGGGCACAGTTAATGAAAAACTGTTTTTT.

This clonotype was observed a handful of times. J is TRBJ1-3 and V is TRBV12-3 or TRBV12-4; a possible D gene is TRBD1 (5 bases). V lost 4 bases to trimming and J lost 0 bases, with 10 bases between them. The CDR3 sequence is 15 residues long. Written as DNA, the CDR3 is TGTGCCAGCAGTTCCGGGGCTTTCTCTGGAAACACCATATATTTT. Translated, it gives CASSSGAFSGNTIYF.

This clonotype was counted only a few times. DNA for the CDR3: TGTGCCAGCAGCTTAGGCGGGTACTCCCGCAGTCCAGATACGCAGTATTTT. It specifies CASSLGGYSRSPDTQYF. The chain combines TRBV7-8 with TRBJ2-3, with D maybe TRBD2 (5 bases). Germline values: CDR1 SGHVS, CDR2 FQNEAQ. The length of the CDR3 is 17 residues. The V end was cut by 1 base, the J end by 4 bases, with 18 bases between.

This clonotype occurred many times. Here the CDR3 DNA reads TGTGCCATCAGTGAGCCGCACTCGGACGCCGGGGAGCTGTTTTTT. Translated, it gives CAISEPHSDAGELFF. The chain couples TRBV10-3 to TRBJ2-2; D is undetermined. This CDR3 is 15 amino acids long. Germline V gene lookup returns CDR1 ENHRY and CDR2 SYGVKD. V was pared by 2 bases and J by 6 bases, with 13 bases between.

This clonotype was seen more than once but under ten times. The chain has TRBV5-4 and TRBJ2-3, with D possibly TRBD2 on 6 matching bases. This CDR3 region has 15 residues. Germline CDR1 is SGHNT and CDR2 is YYREEE (reference sequence). Trimming took off 0 bases at V and 0 bases at J, with 8 bases between the two ends. The CDR3 loop is CASSLEAGSTDTQYF. CDR3 nucleotides: TGTGCCAGCAGCTTGGAGGCGGGAAGCACAGATACGCAGTATTTT.

This clonotype has more than one count but fewer than ten. The V call is TRBV20-1, the J call TRBJ1-6; D might be TRBD1 (5 bases). The V end was cut by 3 bases, the J end by 7 bases, with 13 bases between. From germline, CDR1 is DFQATT and CDR2 SNEGSKA (reference sequence). This CDR3 has 14 amino acids. The CDR3 region is CSASKDSGNSPLHF. The CDR3, as DNA: TGCAGTGCTAGCAAAGACAGTGGAAATTCACCCCTCCACTTT.

The chain carries TRBV20-1 and TRBJ2-7; the D is unclear. V was cut by 0 bases and J by 3 bases, with 9 bases left in between. Germline values: CDR1 DFQATT, CDR2 SNEGSKA (reference sequence). This CDR3 spans 13 amino acids. CDR3 amino acids: CSARDPRSYEQYF. CDR3 coding DNA: TGCAGTGCTAGAGATCCCAGGAGCTACGAGCAGTACTTC.

V gene TRBV18 combines with J gene TRBJ2-3; the D gene is possibly TRBD2 (6 bases). This CDR3 has 15 amino acids. V was trimmed by 8 bases and J by 4 bases, leaving 19 bases between them. Germline V gene lookup returns CDR1 KGHSH and CDR2 LQKENI. CDR3: CASHSRRDPPDTQYF. The CDR3 bases are TGTGCCAGCCACAGTCGGCGGGACCCTCCAGATACGCAGTATTTT.

The chain is built from TRBV27 and TRBJ2-6; D possibly corresponds to TRBD2 (5 bases). The CDR3 totals 17 residues. V lost 5 bases and J 3 bases, leaving 17 bases between the germline ends. Germline V gene lookup returns CDR1 MNHEY and CDR2 SMNVEV (reference sequence). CDR3 amino acids: CASSPGYRSDGANVLTF. CDR3 nucleotide sequence: TGTGCCAGCAGTCCGGGATATAGGTCGGATGGGGCCAACGTCCTGACTTTC.

The chain is built from TRBV5-1 and TRBJ2-6; D is unresolved. Looked up from germline, CDR1 is SGHRS and CDR2 is YFSETQ. The V end was cut by 0 bases, the J end by 11 bases, with 3 bases between. CDR3 length equals 11 residues. CDR3 DNA: TGCGCCAGCAGCTTGGAGGACGTCCTGACTTTC. It codes for CASSLEDVLTF.

This clonotype was seen a few times. V gene TRBV7-2 combines with J gene TRBJ2-1; 10 bases map to TRBD1. The CDR3 sequence is 15 residues long. V was pared by 4 bases and J by 2 bases, with 2 bases of the junction left unmatched. Germline CDR1 reads SGHTA; CDR2 reads FQGNSA. The CDR3 nucleotides are TGTGCCAGCAGCTCGGACAGGGGGGCCTACAATGAGCAGTTCTTC. Translating it yields CASSSDRGAYNEQFF.

This clonotype was picked up many times. The chain has TRBV5-1 and TRBJ1-1, with D possibly being TRBD1 (5 bases). The ends were cut back, 4 bases at V and 1 base at J, with 14 bases in the middle. The germline V gene encodes CDR1 SGHRS and CDR2 YFSETQ. The CDR3 loop spans 15 amino acids. The chain's CDR3 is CASSRGAGKNTEAFF. The CDR3 DNA reads TGCGCCAGCAGCCGAGGGGCGGGGAAGAACACTGAAGCTTTCTTT.

This clonotype was observed a few times. This chain links TRBV15 with TRBJ2-2; 10 nucleotides agree with TRBD2. Trimming took 1 base from V and 2 from J; bases not matched to a gene: 1. The CDR3 runs to 16 residues. Per germline, CDR1 LNHNV and CDR2 YYDKDF (reference sequence). The CDR3 sequence: CATSRGTSGNTGELFF. The CDR3 nucleotides read TGTGCCACCAGCAGAGGGACTAGCGGAAACACCGGGGAGCTGTTTTTT.

This clonotype was found many times. This chain joins TRBV12-3 or TRBV12-4 and TRBJ2-5; TRBD2 is a possible D gene (6 bases). The V gene lost 6 bases and the J gene lost 1 base, with 12 bases spanning the gap. CDR3 size: 14 residues. The CDR3 here is CASSLGTFQETQYF. The CDR3 region has the DNA TGTGCCAGCAGCCTCGGGACTTTCCAAGAGACCCAGTACTTC.

There are a few counts of this clonotype. J is TRBJ2-3 and V is TRBV4-2; no reliable D call. V was clipped by 1 base and J by 4 bases, with 9 bases between them. The CDR3 runs 14 residues. Germline assignment: CDR1 LGHNA and CDR2 YNFKEQ. CDR3 residues: CASSQVPRADTQYF. DNA for the CDR3: TGTGCCAGCAGCCAAGTCCCTCGGGCAGATACGCAGTATTTT.

This clonotype was found a few times. V is TRBV15 and J is TRBJ2-7, with TRBD1 identical over 9 bases. Trimming removed 0 bases from V and 7 bases from J; junction bases left unmatched: 4. CDR1 is LNHNV, CDR2 YYDKDF, per germline (reference sequence). The CDR3 is 14 amino acids. The CDR3 nucleotides are TGTGCCACCAGCAGAGATCGGACAGGGGTTGAGCAGTACTTC. This gives the protein CATSRDRTGVEQYF.

The J gene is TRBJ2-7, the V gene TRBV6-5, with 13 bases aligning to TRBD2. With 6 bases clipped from V and 5 bases from J, the junction kept 16 bases outside the gene matches. Germline CDR1 is MNHEY and CDR2 is SVGAGI. The CDR3 is 18 amino acids. Written as DNA, the CDR3 is TGTGCCAGCAGCCACTCAGGGACTAGCGGGGACCTTTCCCACGAGCAGTACTTC. Translated, it gives CASSHSGTSGDLSHEQYF.

The chain has TRBV4-3 and TRBJ2-7, with a possible D match to TRBD2 (5 bases). The CDR3 is 15 residues long. V lost 0 bases, J lost 6 bases, and 15 bases lay in between. Germline loops: CDR1 LGHNA, CDR2 YSLEER. CDR3 bases: TGCGCCAGCAGCCAAGATTTACTACCTCGGGGCGAGCAGTACTTC. Translated, it gives CASSQDLLPRGEQYF.

The CDR3 here is CASTGHDGTEAFF. The DNA for the CDR3 is TGTGCCAGCACCGGACACGATGGCACTGAAGCTTTCTTT. This chain connects TRBV9 to TRBJ1-1; D possibly corresponds to TRBD1 (5 bases). V lost 6 bases and J lost 4, with 13 bases in between. The CDR3 spans 13 residues. The V gene's germline CDR1 is SGDLS and CDR2 YYNGEE.

The chain uses TRBV9 and TRBJ2-5, with D possibly TRBD2 on 6 matching bases. This CDR3 has 16 residues. V was trimmed by 0 bases and J by 4 bases, leaving 16 bases between them. The germline CDR1 and CDR2 sequences are SGDLS and YYNGEE. The CDR3 sequence is CASSVGGWRASETQYF. In DNA form, the CDR3 reads TGTGCCAGCAGCGTAGGGGGATGGAGGGCGTCAGAGACCCAGTACTTC. The variable domain in full, completed from reference TRBV9 and TRBJ2-5, reads DSGVTQTPKHLITATGQRVTLRCSPRSGDLSVYWYQQSLDQGLQFLIQYYNGEERAKGNILERFSAQQFPDLHSELNLSSLELGDSALYFCASSVGGWRASETQYFGPGTRLLVL.

In regard to this clonotype: A junction boundary mismatches the germline segment, possibly from a read error. This chain connects TRBV5-1 to TRBJ2-1; possible D gene TRBD1, 6 bases. This CDR3 is 16 amino acids long. CDR1 is SGHRS, CDR2 YFSETQ, per germline. The CDR3 spells CASSLEWTVSYDEQFF. DNA of the CDR3: TGCGCCAGCAGCTTGGAGTGGACAGTCTCCTACGATGAGCAGTTCTTC.